The source of this TCR beta chain is a study of T cell repertoires in cytomegalovirus infection. Study summary: The authors relied on CMV epitopes, both recently identified HLA-C-restricted and well-studied HLA-B-restricted.

TCRdb independently ran MiXCR on the reads; one entry per CDR3 protein. The sample lists 750,000 to 950,000 distinct CDR3 sequences, about 27% occurring once. Notes on this clonotype: Its antigen is currently unknown.

Trimming shortened V by 7 bases and J by 2 bases, and 14 bases separated the two germline ends. Germline assignment: CDR1 LNHDA and CDR2 SQIVND (reference sequence). This CDR3 spans 14 amino acids. V is TRBV19 and J is TRBJ1-2, with D maybe TRBD1 (6 bases). Material: cultured CD8+ T cells from PBMCs, obtained from culture after CMV antigen stimulation. The sequence was collected from a human donor in good health (CMV status not recorded). Some clones in this sample may be carry-over from other donors' samples. This CDR3 reads CASTHRGSNYGYTF. In DNA form, the CDR3 reads TGTGCCAGTACCCATAGGGGGTCCAACTATGGCTACACCTTC. The whole variable domain, filled in from reference TRBV19 and TRBJ1-2, reads DGGITQSPKYLFRKEGQNVTLSCEQNLNHDAMYWYRQDPGQGLRLIYYSQIVNDFQKGDIAEGYSVSREKKESFPLTVTSAQKNPTAFYLCASTHRGSNYGYTFGSGTRLTVV.